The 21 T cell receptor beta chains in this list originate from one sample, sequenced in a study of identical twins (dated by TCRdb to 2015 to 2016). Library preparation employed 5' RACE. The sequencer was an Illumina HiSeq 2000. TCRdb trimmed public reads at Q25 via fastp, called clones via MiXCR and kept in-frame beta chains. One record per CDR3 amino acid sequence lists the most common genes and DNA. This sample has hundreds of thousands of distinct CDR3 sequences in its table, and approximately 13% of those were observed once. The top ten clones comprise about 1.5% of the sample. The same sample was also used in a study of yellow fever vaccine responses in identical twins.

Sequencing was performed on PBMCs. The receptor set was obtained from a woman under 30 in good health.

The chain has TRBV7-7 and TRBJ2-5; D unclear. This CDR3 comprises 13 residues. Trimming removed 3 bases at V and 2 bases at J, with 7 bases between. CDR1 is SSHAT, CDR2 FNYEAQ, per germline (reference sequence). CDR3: CASSFLAQETQYF. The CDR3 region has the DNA TGTGCCAGCAGCTTCCTGGCGCAAGAGACCCAGTACTTC.

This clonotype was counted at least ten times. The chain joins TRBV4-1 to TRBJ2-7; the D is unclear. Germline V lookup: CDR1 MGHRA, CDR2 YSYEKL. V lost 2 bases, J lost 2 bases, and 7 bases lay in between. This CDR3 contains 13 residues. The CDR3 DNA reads TGCGCCAGCAGCCAAAAACCACCCTACGAGCAGTACTTC. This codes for CASSQKPPYEQYF.

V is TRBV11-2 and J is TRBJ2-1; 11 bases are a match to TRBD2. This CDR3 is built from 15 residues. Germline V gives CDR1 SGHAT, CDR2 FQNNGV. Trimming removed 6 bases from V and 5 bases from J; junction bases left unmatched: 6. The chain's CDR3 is CASRETSGGNNEQFF. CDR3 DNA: TGTGCCAGCAGGGAAACTAGCGGGGGAAACAATGAGCAGTTCTTC.

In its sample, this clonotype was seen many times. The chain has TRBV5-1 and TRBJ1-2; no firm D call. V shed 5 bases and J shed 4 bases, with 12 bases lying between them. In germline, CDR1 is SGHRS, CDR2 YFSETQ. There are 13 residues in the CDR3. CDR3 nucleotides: TGCGCCAGCAGAGGTCCAGAACTCTATGGCTACACCTTC. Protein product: CASRGPELYGYTF.

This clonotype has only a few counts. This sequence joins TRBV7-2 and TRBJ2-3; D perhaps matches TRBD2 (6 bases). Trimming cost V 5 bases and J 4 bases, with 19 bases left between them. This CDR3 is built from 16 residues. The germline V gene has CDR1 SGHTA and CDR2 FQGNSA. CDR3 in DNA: TGTGCCAGCAGCACCCGGCCCCCGGGACTTGCAGATACGCAGTATTTT. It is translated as CASSTRPPGLADTQYF.

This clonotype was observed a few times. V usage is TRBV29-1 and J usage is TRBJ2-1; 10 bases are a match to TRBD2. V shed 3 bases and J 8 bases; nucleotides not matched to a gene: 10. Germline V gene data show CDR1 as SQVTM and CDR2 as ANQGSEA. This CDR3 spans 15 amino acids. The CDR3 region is CSVENTGLATDEQFF. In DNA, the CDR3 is TGCAGCGTTGAGAACACGGGACTAGCGACTGATGAGCAGTTCTTC.

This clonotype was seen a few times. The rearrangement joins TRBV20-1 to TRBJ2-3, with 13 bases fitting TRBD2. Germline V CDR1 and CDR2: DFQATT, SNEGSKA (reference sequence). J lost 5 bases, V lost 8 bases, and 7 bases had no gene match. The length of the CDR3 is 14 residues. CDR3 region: CSLLAGGSGDTQYF. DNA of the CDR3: TGCAGTTTACTAGCGGGGGGGTCAGGAGATACGCAGTATTTT.

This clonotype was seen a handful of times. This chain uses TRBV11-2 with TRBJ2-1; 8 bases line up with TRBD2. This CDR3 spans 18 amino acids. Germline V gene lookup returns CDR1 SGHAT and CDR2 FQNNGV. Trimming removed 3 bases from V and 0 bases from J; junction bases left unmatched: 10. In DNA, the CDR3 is TGTGCCAGCAGCTTCGGGGGGGGGTTAAAATCCTCCTACAATGAGCAGTTCTTC. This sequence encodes CASSFGGGLKSSYNEQFF. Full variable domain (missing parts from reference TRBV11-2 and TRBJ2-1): EAGVAQSPRYKIIEKRQSVAFWCNPISGHATLYWYQQILGQGPKLLIQFQNNGVVDDSQLPKDRFSAERLKGVDSTLKIQPAKLEDSAVYLCASSFGGGLKSSYNEQFFGPGTRLTVL.

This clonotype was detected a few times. This CDR3 reads CASSPVGGSAPHVLTF. CDR3 in DNA: TGTGCCAGCTCACCCGTAGGGGGGTCAGCCCCCCACGTCCTGACTTTC. The rearrangement links TRBV18 to TRBJ2-6; D might be TRBD1 or TRBD2, each matching 6 bases. The CDR3 has 16 amino acids. The V gene's germline CDR1 is KGHSH and CDR2 LQKENI. Deletions cut 3 bases from V and 11 bases from J, with 20 bases between.

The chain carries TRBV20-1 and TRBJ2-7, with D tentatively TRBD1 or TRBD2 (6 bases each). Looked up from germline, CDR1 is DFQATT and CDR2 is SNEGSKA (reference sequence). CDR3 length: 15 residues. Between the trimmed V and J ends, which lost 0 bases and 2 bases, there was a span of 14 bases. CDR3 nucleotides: TGCAGTGCTAGAGATCGGCAGGGGAGGACCTACGAGCAGTACTTC. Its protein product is CSARDRQGRTYEQYF.

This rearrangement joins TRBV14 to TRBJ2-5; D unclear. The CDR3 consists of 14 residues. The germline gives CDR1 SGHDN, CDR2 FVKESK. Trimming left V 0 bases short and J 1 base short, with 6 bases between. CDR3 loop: CASSQDEVQETQYF. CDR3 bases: TGTGCCAGCAGCCAAGATGAGGTCCAAGAGACCCAGTACTTC.

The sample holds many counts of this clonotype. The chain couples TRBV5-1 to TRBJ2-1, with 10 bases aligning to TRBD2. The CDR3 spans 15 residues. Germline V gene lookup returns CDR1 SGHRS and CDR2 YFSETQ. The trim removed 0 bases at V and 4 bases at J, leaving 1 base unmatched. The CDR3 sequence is CASSLEGLAYNEQFF. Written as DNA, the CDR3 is TGCGCCAGCAGCTTGGAGGGACTAGCGTACAATGAGCAGTTCTTC.

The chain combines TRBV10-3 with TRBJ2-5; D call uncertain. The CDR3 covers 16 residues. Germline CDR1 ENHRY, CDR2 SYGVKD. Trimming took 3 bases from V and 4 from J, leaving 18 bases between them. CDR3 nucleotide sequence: TGTGCCATCAGTGACCCTCGGGCAGATCCAACAGAGACCCAGTACTTC. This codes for CAISDPRADPTETQYF.

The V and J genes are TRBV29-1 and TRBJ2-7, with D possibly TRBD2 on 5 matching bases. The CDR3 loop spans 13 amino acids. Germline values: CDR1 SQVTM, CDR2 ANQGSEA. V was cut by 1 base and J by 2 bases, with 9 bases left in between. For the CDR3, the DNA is TGCAGCGTTGAAGGAGGGCAGGCCTACGAGCAGTACTTC. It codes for CSVEGGQAYEQYF.

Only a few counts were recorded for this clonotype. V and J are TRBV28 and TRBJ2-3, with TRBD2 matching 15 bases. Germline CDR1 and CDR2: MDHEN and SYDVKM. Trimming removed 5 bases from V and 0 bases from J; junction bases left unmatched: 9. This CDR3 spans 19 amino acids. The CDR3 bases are TGTGCCAGCAGTCCCATCGGACTAGCGGGAGGGGCTAGCACAGATACGCAGTATTTT. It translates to CASSPIGLAGGASTDTQYF.

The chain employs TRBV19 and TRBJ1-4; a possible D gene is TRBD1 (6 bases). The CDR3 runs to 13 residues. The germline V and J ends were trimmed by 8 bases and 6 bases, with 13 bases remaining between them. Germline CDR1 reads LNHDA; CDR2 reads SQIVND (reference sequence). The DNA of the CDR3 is TGTGCCAGTCGCGCGGACAGATATGAAAAACTGTTTTTT. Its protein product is CASRADRYEKLFF.

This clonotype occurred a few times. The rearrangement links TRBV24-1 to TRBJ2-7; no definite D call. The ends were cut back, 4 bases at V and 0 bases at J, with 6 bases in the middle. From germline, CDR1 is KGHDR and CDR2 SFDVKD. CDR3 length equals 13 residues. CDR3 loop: CATSDRSSYEQYF. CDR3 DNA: TGTGCCACCAGTGACCGAAGCTCCTACGAGCAGTACTTC.

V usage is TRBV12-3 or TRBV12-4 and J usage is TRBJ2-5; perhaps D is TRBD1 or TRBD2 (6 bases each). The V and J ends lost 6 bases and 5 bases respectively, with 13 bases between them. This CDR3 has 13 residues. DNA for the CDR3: TGTGCCAGCAGGGGGGCGGGACGGGAGACCCAGTACTTC. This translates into CASRGAGRETQYF.

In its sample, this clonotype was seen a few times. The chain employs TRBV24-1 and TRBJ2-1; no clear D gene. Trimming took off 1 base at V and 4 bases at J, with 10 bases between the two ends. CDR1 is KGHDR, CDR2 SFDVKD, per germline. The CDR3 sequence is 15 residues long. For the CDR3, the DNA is TGTGCCACCAGTGATTTCTCCCACAGTTACAATGAGCAGTTCTTC. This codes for CATSDFSHSYNEQFF.

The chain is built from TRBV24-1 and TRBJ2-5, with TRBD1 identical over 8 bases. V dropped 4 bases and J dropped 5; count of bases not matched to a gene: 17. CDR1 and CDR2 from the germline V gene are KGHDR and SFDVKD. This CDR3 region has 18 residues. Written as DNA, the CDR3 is TGTGCCACCAGTGACCCCTATCCCTCCGCAGGGGGCGAGGAGACCCAGTACTTC. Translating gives CATSDPYPSAGGEETQYF.

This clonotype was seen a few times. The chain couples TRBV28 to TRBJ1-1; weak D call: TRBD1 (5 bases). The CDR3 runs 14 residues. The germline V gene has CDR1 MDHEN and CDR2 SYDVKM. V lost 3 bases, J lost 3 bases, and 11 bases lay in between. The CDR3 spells CASSFLGGDTEAFF. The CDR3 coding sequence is TGTGCCAGCAGTTTCCTGGGGGGAGACACTGAAGCTTTCTTT.